Sequencing of this TCR beta chain was carried out in a study of identical twins. Study outcomes and limitations: Reduced insertions were recorded for abundant cord blood beta clonotypes, with no such pattern in memory repertoires. Monozygotic twin pairs showed more out-of-frame TCR alpha sharing than models estimated. Weaker excess sharing between twins was seen in beta out-of-frame sequences.

This clonotype appeared a few times. Its antigen is as yet unknown. This CDR3 comprises 14 residues. The germline gives CDR1 DFQATT, CDR2 SNEGSKA (reference sequence). Trimming pared 3 bases from V and 2 bases from J, leaving 11 bases between. TCRdb reprocessed the 5' RACE reads with MiXCR, giving one entry per CDR3 protein. The data show around 960,000 distinct CDR3 sequences, approximately 13% seen once. The same specimen was also included in a second study, on yellow fever vaccine responses in identical twins.

The source material was PBMCs. The chain combines TRBV20-1 with TRBJ2-1, with D unclear. The receptor was isolated from a woman aged 18-29 years in good health. The CDR3 coding sequence is TGCAGTGCTAGGCGCCTACTGACCTACAATGAGCAGTTCTTC. Amino acids: CSARRLLTYNEQFF.